This TCR beta chain was documented in a study of technical replicates of blood from a few donors. Sequencing used immunoSEQ multiplex PCR; TCRdb keeps in-frame clones, though not all of them. The data hold roughly 51,000 clones, with 80% to 95% observed a single time. Germline V gives CDR1 LGHNA, CDR2 YSLEER. V lost 6 bases to trimming and J lost 10 bases, with 22 bases between them. The CDR3 has 15 amino acids. The chain is built from TRBV4-3 and TRBJ2-1; TRBD2 might be the D (7 bases). This TCR was recovered from a human donor in good health. Some clones in this sample may be carry-over from other donors' samples. The specimen sequenced was PBMCs. CDR3 residues: CASSKQGGTGVEQFF. CDR3 DNA sequence: TGCGCCAGCAGTAAACAGGGAGGGACGGGGGTGGAGCAGTTCTTC.